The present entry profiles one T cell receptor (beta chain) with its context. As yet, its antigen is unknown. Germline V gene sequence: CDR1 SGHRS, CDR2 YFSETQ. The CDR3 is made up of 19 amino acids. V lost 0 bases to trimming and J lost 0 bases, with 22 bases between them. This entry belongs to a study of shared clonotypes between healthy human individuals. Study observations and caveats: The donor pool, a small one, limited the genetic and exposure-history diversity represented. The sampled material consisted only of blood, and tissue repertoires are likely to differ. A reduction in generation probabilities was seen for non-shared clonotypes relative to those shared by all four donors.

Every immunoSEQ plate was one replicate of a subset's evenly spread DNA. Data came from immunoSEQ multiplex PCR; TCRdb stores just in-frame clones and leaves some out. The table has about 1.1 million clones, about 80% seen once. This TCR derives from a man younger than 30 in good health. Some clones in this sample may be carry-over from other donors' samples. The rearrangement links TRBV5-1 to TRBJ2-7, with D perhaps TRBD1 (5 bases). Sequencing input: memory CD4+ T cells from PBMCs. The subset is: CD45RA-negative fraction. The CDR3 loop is CASSLAKGAGSSNSYEQYF. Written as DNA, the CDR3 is TGCGCCAGCAGCTTGGCCAAGGGTGCAGGGTCCTCAAACTCCTACGAGCAGTACTTC.